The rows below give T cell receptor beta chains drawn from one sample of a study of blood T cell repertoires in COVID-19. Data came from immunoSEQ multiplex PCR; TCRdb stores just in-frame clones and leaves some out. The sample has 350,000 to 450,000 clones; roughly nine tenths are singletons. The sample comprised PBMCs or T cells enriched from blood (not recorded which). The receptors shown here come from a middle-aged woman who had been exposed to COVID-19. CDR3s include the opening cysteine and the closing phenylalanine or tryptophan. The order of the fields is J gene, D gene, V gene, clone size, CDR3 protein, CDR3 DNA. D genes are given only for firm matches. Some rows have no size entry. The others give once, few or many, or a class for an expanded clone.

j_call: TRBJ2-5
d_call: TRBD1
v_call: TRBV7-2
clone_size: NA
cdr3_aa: CASSLDRGPRETQYF
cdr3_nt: TGTGCCAGCAGCTTAGATAGGGGGCCGAGGGAGACCCAGTACTTC

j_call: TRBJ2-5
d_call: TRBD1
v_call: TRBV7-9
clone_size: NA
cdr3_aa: CASSFQTGGAETQYF
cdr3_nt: TGTGCCAGCAGCTTCCAGACAGGGGGCGCCGAGACCCAGTACTTC

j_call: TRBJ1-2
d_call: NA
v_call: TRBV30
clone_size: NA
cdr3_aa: CAWSTGPTTQLGYTF
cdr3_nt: TGTGCCTGGAGTACTGGGCCGACCACGCAGTTGGGCTACACCTTC

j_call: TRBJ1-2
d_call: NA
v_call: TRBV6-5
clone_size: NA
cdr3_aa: CASSYGGGSSYGYTF
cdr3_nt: TGTGCCAGCAGTTACGGGGGGGGAAGTAGCTATGGCTACACCTTC

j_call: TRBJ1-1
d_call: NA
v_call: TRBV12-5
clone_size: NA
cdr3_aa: CASGLGQAGEGLTEAFF
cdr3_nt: TGTGCTAGTGGTTTGGGGCAGGCAGGGGAAGGCTTAACTGAAGCTTTCTTT

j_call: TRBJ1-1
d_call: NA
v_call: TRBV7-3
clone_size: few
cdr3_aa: CASSLQEGTEAFF
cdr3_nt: TGTGCCAGCAGCTTACAGGAGGGGACTGAAGCTTTCTTT

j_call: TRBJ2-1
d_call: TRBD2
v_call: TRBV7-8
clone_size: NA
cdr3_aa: CASSLRDPGGENTEQFF
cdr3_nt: TGTGCCAGCAGCTTAAGGGATCCCGGGGGGGAAAACACTGAGCAGTTCTTC

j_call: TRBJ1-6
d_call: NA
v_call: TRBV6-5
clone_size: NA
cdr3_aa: CASSYVGRGTNSPLHF
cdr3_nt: TGTGCCAGCAGTTACGTTGGGCGGGGAACTAATTCACCCCTCCACTTT

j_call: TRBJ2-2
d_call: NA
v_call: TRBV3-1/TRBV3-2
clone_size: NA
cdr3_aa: CASSQARGGASGELFF
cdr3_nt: TGTGCCAGCAGCCAAGCCCGAGGGGGGGCATCCGGGGAGCTGTTTTTT

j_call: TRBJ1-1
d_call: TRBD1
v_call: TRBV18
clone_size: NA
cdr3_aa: CASSPGTALVMNTEAFF
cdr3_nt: TGTGCCAGCTCACCCGGGACAGCTCTCGTCATGAACACTGAAGCTTTCTTT

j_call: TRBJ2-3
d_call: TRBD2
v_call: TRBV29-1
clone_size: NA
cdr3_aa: CSVVLGGFTDTQYF
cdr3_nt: TGCAGCGTTGTCCTCGGGGGGTTCACAGATACGCAGTATTTT

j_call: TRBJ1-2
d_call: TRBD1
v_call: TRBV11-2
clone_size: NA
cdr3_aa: CASSLAGGDGYTF
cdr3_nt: TGTGCCAGCAGCTTAGCAGGGGGAGATGGCTACACCTTC

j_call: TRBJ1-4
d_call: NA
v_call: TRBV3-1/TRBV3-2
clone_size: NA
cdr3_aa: CASSLVTTNEKLFF
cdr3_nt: TGTGCCAGCAGCCTAGTCACAACTAATGAAAAACTGTTTTTT

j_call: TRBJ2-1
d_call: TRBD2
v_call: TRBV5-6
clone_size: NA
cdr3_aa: CASSRRLAGVREQFF
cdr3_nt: TGTGCCAGCAGCCGTAGACTAGCGGGAGTCCGGGAGCAGTTCTTC

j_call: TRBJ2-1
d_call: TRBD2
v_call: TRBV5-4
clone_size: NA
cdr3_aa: CASSPRTSGGPSYNEQFF
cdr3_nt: TGTGCCAGCAGCCCCAGGACTAGCGGGGGCCCCTCCTACAATGAGCAGTTCTTC

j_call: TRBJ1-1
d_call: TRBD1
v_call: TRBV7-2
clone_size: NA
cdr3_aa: CASSFNRGRTEAFF
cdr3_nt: TGTGCCAGCAGCTTTAACAGGGGAAGGACTGAAGCTTTCTTT

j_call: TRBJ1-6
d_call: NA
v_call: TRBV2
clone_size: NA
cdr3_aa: CASGPRRNSPLHF
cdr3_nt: TGTGCCAGCGGGCCAAGAAGGAATTCACCCCTCCACTTT

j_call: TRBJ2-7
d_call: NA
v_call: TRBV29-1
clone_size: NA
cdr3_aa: CSVATDTYEQYF
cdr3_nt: TGCAGCGTTGCCACAGATACCTACGAGCAGTACTTC

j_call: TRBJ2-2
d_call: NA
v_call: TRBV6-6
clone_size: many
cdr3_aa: CASSYIGNYITGELFF
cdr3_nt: TGTGCCAGCAGTTACATAGGAAACTACATCACCGGGGAGCTGTTTTTT

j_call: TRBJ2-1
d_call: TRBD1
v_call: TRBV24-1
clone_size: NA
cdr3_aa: CATSDRRDSYEQFF
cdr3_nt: TGTGCCACCAGTGACCGCCGGGACAGCTATGAGCAGTTCTTC

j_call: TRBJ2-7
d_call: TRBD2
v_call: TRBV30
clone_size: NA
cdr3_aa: CACRPTSGSREQYF
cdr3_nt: TGTGCCTGCAGACCGACTAGCGGGAGTCGGGAGCAGTACTTC

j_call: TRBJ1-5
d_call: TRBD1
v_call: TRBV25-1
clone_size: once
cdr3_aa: CASSEQGEELSNQPQHF
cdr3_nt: TGTGCCAGCAGTGAACAGGGGGAAGAACTAAGCAATCAGCCCCAGCATTTT

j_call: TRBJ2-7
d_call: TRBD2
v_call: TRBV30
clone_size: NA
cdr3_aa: CAWKLGGGLPYEQYF
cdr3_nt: TGTGCCTGGAAACTCGGGGGGGGGCTTCCATACGAGCAGTACTTC

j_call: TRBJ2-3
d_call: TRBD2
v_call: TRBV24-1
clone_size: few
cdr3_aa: CATSDRTSGRETDTQYF
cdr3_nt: TGTGCCACCAGTGACCGGACTAGCGGGAGGGAAACAGATACGCAGTATTTT

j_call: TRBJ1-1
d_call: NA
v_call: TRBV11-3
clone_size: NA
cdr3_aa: CASSRESTGNTEAFF
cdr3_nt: TGTGCCAGCAGCCGCGAGTCCACCGGGAACACTGAAGCTTTCTTT

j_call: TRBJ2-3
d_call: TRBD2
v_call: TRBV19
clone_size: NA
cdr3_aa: CASTEAGLTDTQYF
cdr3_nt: TGTGCCAGTACGGAAGCGGGACTCACAGATACGCAGTATTTT

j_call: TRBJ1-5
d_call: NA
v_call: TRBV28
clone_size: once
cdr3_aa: CASSSPGLEKNQPQHF
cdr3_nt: TGTGCCAGCAGTTCCCCCGGTCTGGAGAAAAATCAGCCCCAGCATTTT